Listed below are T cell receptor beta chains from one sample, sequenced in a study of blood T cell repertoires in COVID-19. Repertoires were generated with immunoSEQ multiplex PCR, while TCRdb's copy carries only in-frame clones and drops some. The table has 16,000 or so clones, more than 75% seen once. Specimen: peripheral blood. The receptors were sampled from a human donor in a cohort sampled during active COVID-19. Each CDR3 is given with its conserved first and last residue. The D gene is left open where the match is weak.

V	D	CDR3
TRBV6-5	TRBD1	CASSLGGQPQHF
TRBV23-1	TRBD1	CASSPTGTEAEAFF
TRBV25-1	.	CASSQYNYGYTF
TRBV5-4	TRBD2	CATSRGGSLSGELFF
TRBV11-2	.	CASSRERENTEAFF
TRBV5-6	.	CASSYLGTGHRGYTF
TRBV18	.	CASSTTGSYEQYF
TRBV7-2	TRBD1	CASSSQLGQGVSKNIQYF
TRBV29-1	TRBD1	CSVGDRAFSYEQYF
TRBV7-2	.	CASSLQGYEQFF
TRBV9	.	CASSPPGTPYSTDTQYF
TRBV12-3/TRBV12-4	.	CASRTDSYNEQFF
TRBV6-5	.	CASSYRTGWAEAFF
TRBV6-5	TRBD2	CASSYSSGGPYEQYF
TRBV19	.	CASLRKSLSVSSNTEAFF
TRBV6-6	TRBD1	CASSRSPGQNEQYF
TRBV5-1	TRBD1	CASSLQGLGSYEQYF